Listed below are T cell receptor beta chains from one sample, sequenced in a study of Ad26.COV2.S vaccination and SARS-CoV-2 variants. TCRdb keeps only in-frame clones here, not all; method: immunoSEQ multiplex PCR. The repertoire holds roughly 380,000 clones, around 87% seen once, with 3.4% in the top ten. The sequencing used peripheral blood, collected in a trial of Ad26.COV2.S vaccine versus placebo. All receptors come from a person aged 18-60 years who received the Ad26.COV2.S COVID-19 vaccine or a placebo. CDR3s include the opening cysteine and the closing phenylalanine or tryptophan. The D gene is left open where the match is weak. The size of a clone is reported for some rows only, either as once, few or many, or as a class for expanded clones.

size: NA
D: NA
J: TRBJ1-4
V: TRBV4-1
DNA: NA
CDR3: CASSPGGSTLGKLFF

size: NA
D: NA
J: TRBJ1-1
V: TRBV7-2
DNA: TGTGCCAGCAGCCCCCGAGGGTTGATGAACACTGAAGCTTTCTTT
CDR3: CASSPRGLMNTEAFF

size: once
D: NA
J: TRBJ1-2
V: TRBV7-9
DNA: TGTGCCACCCCCAGACAGAATAACTATGGCTACACCTTC
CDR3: CATPRQNNYGYTF

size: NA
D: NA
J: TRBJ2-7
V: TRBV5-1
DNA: TGCGCCAGCAGCTTTGGGGTCTCCTACGAGCAGTACTTC
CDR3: CASSFGVSYEQYF

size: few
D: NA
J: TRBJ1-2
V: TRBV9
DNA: TGTGCCAGCAGCGGGACGGACAGACTTTCGCACACCTTC
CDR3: CASSGTDRLSHTF

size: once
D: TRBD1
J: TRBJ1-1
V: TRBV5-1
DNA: TGCGCCAGCACCCGACAGGGTATGAACACTGAAGCTTTCTTT
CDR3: CASTRQGMNTEAFF

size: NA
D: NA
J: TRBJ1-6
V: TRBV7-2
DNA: TGTGCCAGCAGCTCTCTAGGGGGAGCGAATTCACCCCTCCACTTT
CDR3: CASSSLGGANSPLHF

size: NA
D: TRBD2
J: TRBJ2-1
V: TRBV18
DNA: TGTGCCAGCTCACCACGGACTAGCGGGGGGGCGGGTGAGCAGTTCTTC
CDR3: CASSPRTSGGAGEQFF

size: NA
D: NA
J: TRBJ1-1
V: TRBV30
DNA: TGTGCCTGGAGTAGCCCGGGGCGGGGCACTGAAGCTTTCTTT
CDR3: CAWSSPGRGTEAFF

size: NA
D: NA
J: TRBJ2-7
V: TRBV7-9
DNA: TGTGCCAGCAGCGAACAAGTAGTTCCCGAGCAGTACTTC
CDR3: CASSEQVVPEQYF